Sequencing of this T cell receptor beta chain was carried out in a study of OX40 agonist ivuxolimab in advanced cancers. Study as a whole: Every 2 weeks, patients got intravenous ivuxolimab at one of six dose levels (0.01-10 mg/kg).

The method was immunoSEQ multiplex PCR; TCRdb's version includes in-frame clones alone and lacks a portion of them. This table holds some 82,000 clones, almost 90% found once. Germline V gives CDR1 SGHRS, CDR2 YFSETQ. The CDR3 extends over 13 amino acids. Between the trimmed V and J ends, which lost 4 bases and 7 bases, there was a span of 11 bases. Findings and caveats of the study: At doses 0.1 to 3.0 mg/kg, CD4+ and CD8+ clones expanded. It was not determined which antigens were specifically recognized by the peripheral T cells that had undergone clonal expansion.

With regard to this clone: Its antigen is as yet unknown.

The material sequenced was CD4+ or CD8+ T cells sorted from blood, taken in a trial of the OX40 agonist ivuxolimab. The sequence was obtained from an adult with an advanced solid tumor such as melanoma, head and neck, liver or kidney cancer. The rearrangement joins TRBV5-1 to TRBJ2-2; D remains unclear. The DNA for the CDR3 is TGCGCCAGCAGCCCGGACCGAATCGGGGAGCTGTTTTTT. Translating it yields CASSPDRIGELFF.